This T cell receptor beta chain was sequenced for a study of cytomegalovirus exposure and HLA in healthy donors. Study-level information: There were about 86 million unique TCRs (from HLA-typed donors) in an early data release. General study points: Association of fewer than 20,000 TCR beta sequences with HLA alleles was found at 0.05 false discovery rate in a later analysis. Serostatus for CMV was the only available immune exposure information.

The primer mix had 60 Vbeta and 13 Jbeta primers. TCRdb's copy holds only in-frame clones and misses some; the assay was immunoSEQ multiplex PCR. The profile shows 150,000 to 250,000 clones, about 79% of them singletons. Note on this clone: The antigen remains undetermined.

CDR1 and CDR2 (germline): SGHTA, FQGNSA. Trimming cost V 2 bases and J 4 bases, with 15 bases left between them. This CDR3 region has 16 residues. Sequencing was carried out using PBMCs. This rearrangement joins TRBV7-2 to TRBJ2-4; D remains unclear. The receptor comes from a boy aged 2 to 10 in good health and CMV-seronegative. The CDR3 here is CASSLPYSPQKNIQYF. In DNA, the CDR3 is TGTGCCAGCAGCTTACCGTATAGTCCACAGAAAAACATTCAGTACTTC.